This T cell receptor (beta chain) was sequenced for a study of blood T cell repertoires in COVID-19. This table comes from immunoSEQ multiplex PCR, and its TCRdb copy is limited to in-frame clones, with some not included. The sample includes 250,000 to 300,000 clones, around 88% of them seen just once. Trimming at V came to 1 base and at J to 7 bases, leaving 8 bases not matched to a gene. The germline gives CDR1 SGHTA, CDR2 FQGNSA. This CDR3 comprises 15 residues. Sample: peripheral blood. This chain uses TRBV7-2 with TRBJ1-1, with 8 bases fitting TRBD1. The sequence was obtained from a man aged 40-55 years with acute or convalescent COVID-19. CDR3 sequence reads: CASSLVGTGLIEAFF. The CDR3 DNA is TGTGCCAGCAGCTTAGTAGGGACAGGACTGATTGAAGCTTTCTTT.